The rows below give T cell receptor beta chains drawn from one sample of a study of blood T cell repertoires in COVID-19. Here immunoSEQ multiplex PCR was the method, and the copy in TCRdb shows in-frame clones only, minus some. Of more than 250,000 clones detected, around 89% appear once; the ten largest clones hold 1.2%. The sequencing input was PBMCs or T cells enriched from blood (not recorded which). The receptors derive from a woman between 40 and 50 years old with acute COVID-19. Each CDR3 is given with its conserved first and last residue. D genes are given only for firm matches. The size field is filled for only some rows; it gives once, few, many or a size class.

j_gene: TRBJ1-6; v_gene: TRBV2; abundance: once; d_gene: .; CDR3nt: TGTGCCAGCATCGTTGACAGTGATTCACCCCTCCACTTT; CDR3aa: CASIVDSDSPLHF
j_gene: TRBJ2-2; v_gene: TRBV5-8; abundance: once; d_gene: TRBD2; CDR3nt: TGTGCCAGCACACGTGGGACTAGTGACACCGGGGAGCTGTTTTTT; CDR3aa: CASTRGTSDTGELFF
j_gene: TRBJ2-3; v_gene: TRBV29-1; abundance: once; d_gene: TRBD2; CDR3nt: TGCAGCGTTGCGGTAGCGGGAGGCACAGATACGCAGTATTTT; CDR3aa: CSVAVAGGTDTQYF
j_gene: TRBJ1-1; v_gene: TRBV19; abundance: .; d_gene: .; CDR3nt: TGTGCCAGTAGTCCCTCAGGACAGTACAAAGCTTTCTTT; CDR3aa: CASSPSGQYKAFF
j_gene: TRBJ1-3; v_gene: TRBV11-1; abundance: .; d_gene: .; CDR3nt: TGTGCCAGCAGCCCCCAATTCGGAAACACCATATATTTT; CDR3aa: CASSPQFGNTIYF
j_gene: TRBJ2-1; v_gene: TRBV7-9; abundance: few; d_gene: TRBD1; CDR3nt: TGTGCCAGCAGCGTAAGACAGGGACCGAACTCCTACAATGAGCAGTTCTTC; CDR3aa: CASSVRQGPNSYNEQFF
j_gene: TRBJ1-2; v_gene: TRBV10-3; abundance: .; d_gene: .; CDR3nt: TGTGCCATCAGTGAGATGGGGAACGACAGGAGCCCTTTCTATGGCTACACCTTC; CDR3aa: CAISEMGNDRSPFYGYTF
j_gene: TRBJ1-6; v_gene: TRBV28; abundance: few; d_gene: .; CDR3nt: TGTGCCAGCAGCCGAAGGACAGTTGGAAAATCACCCCTCCACTTT; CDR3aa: CASSRRTVGKSPLHF
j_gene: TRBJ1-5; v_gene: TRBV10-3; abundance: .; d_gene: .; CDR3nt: TGTGCCAGCGCAGGGGCAGTCCACGAGCCCCAGCATTTT; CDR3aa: CASAGAVHEPQHF
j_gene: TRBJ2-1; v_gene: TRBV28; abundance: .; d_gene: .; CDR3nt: TGTGCCAGCAGTTTTTTTGGACTGCGACGGGGAAGGAATGGAAATGAGCAGTTCTTC; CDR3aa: CASSFFGLRRGRNGNEQFF
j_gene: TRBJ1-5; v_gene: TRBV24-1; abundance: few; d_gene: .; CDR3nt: TGTGCCACCAGTCTTACGGCCGGAGGGCCCCAGCATTTT; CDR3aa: CATSLTAGGPQHF
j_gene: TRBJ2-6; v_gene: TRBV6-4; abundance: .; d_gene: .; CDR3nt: TGTGCCAGCAGTCCGCAGGCCTTCTCTGGGGCCAACGTCCTGACTTTC; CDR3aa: CASSPQAFSGANVLTF
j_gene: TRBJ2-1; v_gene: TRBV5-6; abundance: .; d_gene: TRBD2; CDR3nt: TGTGCCAGCAGGTGGGGGACGGGCGGGAGGACGTCCTACAATGAGCAGTTCTTC; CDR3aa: CASRWGTGGRTSYNEQFF
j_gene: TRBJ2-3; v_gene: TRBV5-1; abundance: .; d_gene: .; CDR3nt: TGCGCCAGCAGCTTGTCCGCTTTGAGCGGGAGCACAGATACGCAGTATTTT; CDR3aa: CASSLSALSGSTDTQYF
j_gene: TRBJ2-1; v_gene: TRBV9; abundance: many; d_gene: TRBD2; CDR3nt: TGTGCCAGCAGCGTAGGCGGGGGACTAGTAAATGAGCAGTTCTTC; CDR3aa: CASSVGGGLVNEQFF
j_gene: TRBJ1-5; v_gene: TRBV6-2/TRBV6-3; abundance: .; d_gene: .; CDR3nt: TGTGCCAGCAGTTACTTCGGGGGGGTCAATCAGCCCCAGCATTTT; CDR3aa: CASSYFGGVNQPQHF
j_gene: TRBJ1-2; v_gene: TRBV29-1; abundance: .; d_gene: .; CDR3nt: TGCAGCGTTGAAGAGACGGACTTTTACTATGGCTACACCTTC; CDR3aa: CSVEETDFYYGYTF
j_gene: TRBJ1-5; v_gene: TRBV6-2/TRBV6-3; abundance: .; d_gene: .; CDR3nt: TGTGCCAGCAGTTACGGCCAGTCGAATCAGCCCCAGCATTTT; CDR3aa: CASSYGQSNQPQHF
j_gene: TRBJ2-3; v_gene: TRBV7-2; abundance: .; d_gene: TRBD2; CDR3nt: TGTGCCAGCAGCTTTACGGGACTAGCGGGAATTAGCACAGATACGCAGTATTTT; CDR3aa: CASSFTGLAGISTDTQYF
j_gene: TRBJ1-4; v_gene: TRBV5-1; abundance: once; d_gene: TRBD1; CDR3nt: TGCGCCAGCAGCCCCGGACAGGGAACTCCCTCCCGGGAAAAACTGTTTTTT; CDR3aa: CASSPGQGTPSREKLFF
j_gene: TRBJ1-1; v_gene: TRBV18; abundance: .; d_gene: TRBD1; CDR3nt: TGTGCCAGCTCACAGACGTATACGGTTACAGGGGATGACACTGAAGCTTTCTTT; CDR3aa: CASSQTYTVTGDDTEAFF
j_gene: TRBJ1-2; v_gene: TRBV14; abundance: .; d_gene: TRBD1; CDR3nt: TGTGCCAGCAGCGGTGTGCGGACAGGATATGGCTACACCTTC; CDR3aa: CASSGVRTGYGYTF
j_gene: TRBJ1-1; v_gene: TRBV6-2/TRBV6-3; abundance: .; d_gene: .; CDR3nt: TGTGCCAGCAGTTTTAACCCAGCGGCAGGGGCGAACACTGAAGCTTTCTTT; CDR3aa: CASSFNPAAGANTEAFF
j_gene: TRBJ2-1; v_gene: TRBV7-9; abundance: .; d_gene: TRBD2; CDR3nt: TGTGCCAGCAGCTTAGCGGCCAGCGGGACCGATGAGCAGTTCTTC; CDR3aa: CASSLAASGTDEQFF
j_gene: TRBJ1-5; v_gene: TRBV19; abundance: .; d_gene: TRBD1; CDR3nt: TGTGCCAGTACACCTCCGCCGGGACAGGCGTTCCAGCCCCAGCATTTT; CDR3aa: CASTPPPGQAFQPQHF
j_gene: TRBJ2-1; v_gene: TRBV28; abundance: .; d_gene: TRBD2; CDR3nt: TGTGCCAGCAGTTCCTTCGGGACTAGCGGGATTGGTGAGCAGTTCTTC; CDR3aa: CASSSFGTSGIGEQFF
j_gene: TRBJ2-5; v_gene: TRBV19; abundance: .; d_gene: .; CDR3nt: TGTGCCAGTCGCTCGACGACAGGACGGAGGCAAGAGACCCAGTACTTC; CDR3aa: CASRSTTGRRQETQYF
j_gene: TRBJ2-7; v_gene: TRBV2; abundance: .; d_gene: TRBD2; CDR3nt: TGTGCCAGCAGCCGACTAGCTCCTCTCTACGAGCAGTACTTC; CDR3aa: CASSRLAPLYEQYF
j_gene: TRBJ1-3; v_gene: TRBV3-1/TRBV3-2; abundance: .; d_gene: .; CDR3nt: TGTGCCAGCAGCCCCTTCTCTGGAAACACCATATATTTT; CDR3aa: CASSPFSGNTIYF